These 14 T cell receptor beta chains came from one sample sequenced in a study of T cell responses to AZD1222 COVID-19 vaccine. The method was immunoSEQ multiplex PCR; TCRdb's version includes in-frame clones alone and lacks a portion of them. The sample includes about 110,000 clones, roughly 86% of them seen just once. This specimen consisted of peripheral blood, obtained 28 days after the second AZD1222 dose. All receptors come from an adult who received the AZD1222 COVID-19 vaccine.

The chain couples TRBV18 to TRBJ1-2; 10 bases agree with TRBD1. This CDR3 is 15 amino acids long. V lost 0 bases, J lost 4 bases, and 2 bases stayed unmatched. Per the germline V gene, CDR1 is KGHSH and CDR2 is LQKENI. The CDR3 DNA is TGTGCCAGCTCACCACCGGGACAGGGGAGCTATGGCTACACCTTC. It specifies CASSPPGQGSYGYTF.

The chain's CDR3 is CASSVTMLSSYNEQFF. The CDR3 DNA is TGTGCCAGTAGCGTTACGATGTTAAGCTCCTACAATGAGCAGTTCTTC. The chain has TRBV19 and TRBJ2-1; unclear D gene. The germline gives CDR1 LNHDA, CDR2 SQIVND (reference sequence). This CDR3 region has 16 residues. V lost 6 bases, J lost 0 bases, and 15 bases lay in between.

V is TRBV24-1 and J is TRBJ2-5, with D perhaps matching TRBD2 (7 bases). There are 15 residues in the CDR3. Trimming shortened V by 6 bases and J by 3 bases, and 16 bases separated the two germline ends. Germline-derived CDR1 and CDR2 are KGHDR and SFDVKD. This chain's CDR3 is CATSNTRGGKETQYF. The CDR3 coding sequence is TGTGCCACCAGTAATACCAGGGGAGGGAAAGAGACCCAGTACTTC.

The CDR3 nucleotides read TGTGCCAGCAGTTTGAGACAGGAGAACCCTGGCTACACCTTC. Its translation: CASSLRQENPGYTF. The chain uses TRBV28 and TRBJ1-2; a weak D match, TRBD1 (6 bases). The CDR3 covers 14 residues. V dropped 3 bases and J dropped 7 bases, with 15 bases sitting between them. Germline CDR1 and CDR2: MDHEN and SYDVKM.

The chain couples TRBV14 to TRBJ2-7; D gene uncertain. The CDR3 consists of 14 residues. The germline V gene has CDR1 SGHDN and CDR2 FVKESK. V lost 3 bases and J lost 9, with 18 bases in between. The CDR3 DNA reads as TGTGCCAGCAGCCACTCGACCCCGGCGGCCGGGCAGTACTTC. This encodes CASSHSTPAAGQYF.

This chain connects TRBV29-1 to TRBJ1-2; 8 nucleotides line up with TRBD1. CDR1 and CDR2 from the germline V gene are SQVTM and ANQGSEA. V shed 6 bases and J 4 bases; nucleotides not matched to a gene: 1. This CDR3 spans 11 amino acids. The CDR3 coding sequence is TGCAGCGTGGGGACAGGCTATGGCTACACCTTC. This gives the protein CSVGTGYGYTF.

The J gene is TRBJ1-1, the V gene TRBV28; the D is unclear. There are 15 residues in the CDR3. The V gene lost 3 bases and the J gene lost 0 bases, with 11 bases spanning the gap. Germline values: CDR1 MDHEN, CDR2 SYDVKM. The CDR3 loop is CASSFPRPMNTEAFF. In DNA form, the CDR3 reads TGTGCCAGCAGTTTCCCTCGACCCATGAACACTGAAGCTTTCTTT.

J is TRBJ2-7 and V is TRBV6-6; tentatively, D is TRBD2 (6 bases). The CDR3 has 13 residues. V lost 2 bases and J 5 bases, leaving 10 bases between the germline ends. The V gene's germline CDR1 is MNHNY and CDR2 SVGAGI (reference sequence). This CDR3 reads CASSYPWRDEQYF. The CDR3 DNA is TGTGCCAGCAGTTACCCATGGAGGGACGAGCAGTACTTC.

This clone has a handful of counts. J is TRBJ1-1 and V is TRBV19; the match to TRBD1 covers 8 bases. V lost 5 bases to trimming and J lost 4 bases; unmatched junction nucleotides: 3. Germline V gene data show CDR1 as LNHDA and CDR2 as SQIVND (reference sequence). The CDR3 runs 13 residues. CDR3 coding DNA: TGTGCCAGTAGTGCCGACAGGGGCACTGAAGCTTTCTTT. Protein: CASSADRGTEAFF.

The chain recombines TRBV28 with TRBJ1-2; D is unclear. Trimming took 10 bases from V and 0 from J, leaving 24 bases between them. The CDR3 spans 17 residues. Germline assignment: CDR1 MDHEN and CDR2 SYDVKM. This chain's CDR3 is CAIRNQRRQATNYGYTF. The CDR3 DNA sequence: TGTGCCATTCGTAATCAGAGGAGGCAGGCTACTAACTATGGCTACACCTTC.

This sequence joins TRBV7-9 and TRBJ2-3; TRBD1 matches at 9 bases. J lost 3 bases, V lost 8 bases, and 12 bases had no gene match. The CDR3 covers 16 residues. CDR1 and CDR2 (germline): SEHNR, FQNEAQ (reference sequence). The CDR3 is CASLAGTGSLTDTQYF. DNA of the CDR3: TGTGCCAGCCTGGCCGGGACAGGGAGTTTAACAGATACGCAGTATTTT.

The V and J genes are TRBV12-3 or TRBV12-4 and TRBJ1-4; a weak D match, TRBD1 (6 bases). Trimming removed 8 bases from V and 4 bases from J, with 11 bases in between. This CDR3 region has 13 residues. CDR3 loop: CASCGQLNEKLFF. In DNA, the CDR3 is TGTGCCAGCTGCGGACAGCTTAATGAAAAACTGTTTTTT.

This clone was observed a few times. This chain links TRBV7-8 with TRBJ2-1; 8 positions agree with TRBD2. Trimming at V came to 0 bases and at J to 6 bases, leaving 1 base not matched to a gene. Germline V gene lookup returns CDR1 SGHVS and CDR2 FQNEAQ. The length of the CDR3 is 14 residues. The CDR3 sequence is CASSLAGTSNEQFF. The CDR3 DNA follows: TGTGCCAGCAGCTTAGCGGGGACTAGCAATGAGCAGTTCTTC.

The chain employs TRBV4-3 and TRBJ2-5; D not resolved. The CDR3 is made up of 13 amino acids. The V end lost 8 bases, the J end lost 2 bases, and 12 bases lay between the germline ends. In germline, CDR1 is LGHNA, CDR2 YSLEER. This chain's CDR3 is CASLSDGQETQYF. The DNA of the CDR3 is TGCGCCAGCCTTTCAGACGGACAAGAGACCCAGTACTTC.